This TCR beta chain comes out of a study of CD8+ T cells in alopecia areata. Study-wide results and limits: Against the mouse data, patients shared TCRs less clearly, possibly for HLA reasons.

About this clone: The antigen is not known.

As to treatment: oral pan-JAK inhibitor, 5-10 mg twice daily. TCR sequencing used cDNA made by reverse transcription of extracted RNA. TCRdb's copy holds only in-frame clones and misses some; the assay was immunoSEQ multiplex PCR. The sample carries approximately 280,000 clones, about 62% recorded once. This TCR derives from a human donor with alopecia areata. The sequences come from CD4+ T cells sorted from blood, collected at week 24, from a patient treated with tofacitinib.

CDR3 in amino acids: CAWSVSRVQFF. The CDR3, as DNA: TGTGCCTGGAGTGTGTCCAGGGTGCAGTTCTTC. This chain links TRBV30 with TRBJ2-1, with D possibly matching TRBD1 (5 bases). This CDR3 region has 11 residues. CDR1 is GTSNPN and CDR2 is SVGIG in the germline V gene (reference sequence). V lost 0 bases and J lost 12, with 9 bases in between.